The 23 T cell receptor beta chains presented below share a single source sample, sequenced in a study of T cells after posttransplantation cyclophosphamide. The repertoire was sequenced with immunoSEQ multiplex PCR; TCRdb's copy has only in-frame clones and lacks some. This table holds about 21,000 clones, 65% to 90% found once. Control samples came 1 year after myeloablative marrow transplants with methotrexate plus calcineurin inhibitor. The source was PBMCs, collected around 350 days after allogeneic stem cell transplant with calcineurin inhibitor and methotrexate. Receptors were obtained from a female patient aged 25-40 years who received an allogeneic stem cell transplant from an unrelated donor, was CMV-positive, and had acute and chronic GVHD. A subset of T cells may come from the graft donor.

The V call is TRBV5-4, the J call TRBJ1-1, with D possibly matching TRBD1 (5 bases). The germline V gene has CDR1 SGHNT and CDR2 YYREEE (reference sequence). With 4 bases removed from V and 6 bases from J, the gap between germline ends came to 16 bases. The CDR3 loop spans 14 amino acids. The CDR3 is CASSTQGPVAEAFF. The CDR3 region has the DNA TGTGCCAGCAGCACCCAGGGTCCTGTCGCTGAAGCTTTCTTT.

The chain links TRBV19 to TRBJ1-1; no definite D call. The V gene's germline CDR1 is LNHDA and CDR2 SQIVND (reference sequence). The CDR3 runs to 13 residues. V lost 1 base and J lost 4, with 7 bases in between. CDR3 region: CASSIGGFTEAFF. The CDR3 DNA reads as TGTGCCAGTAGTATAGGAGGATTCACTGAAGCTTTCTTT.

This chain joins TRBV28 and TRBJ2-5; D remains ambiguous. The germline V and J ends were trimmed by 2 bases and 5 bases, with 9 bases remaining between them. The CDR3 is made up of 13 amino acids. CDR1 MDHEN and CDR2 SYDVKM come from the germline V gene. The CDR3, as DNA: TGTGCCAGCAGTTTAGGCGGAATGGAGACCCAGTACTTC. Protein product: CASSLGGMETQYF.

Remarks on this clone: Additional DNA sequences in this sample encode the identical CDR3. The V call is TRBV6-5, the J call TRBJ1-4; D is ambiguous. The CDR3 totals 15 residues. V lost 0 bases and J lost 0, with 5 bases in between. CDR1 is MNHEY, CDR2 SVGAGI, per germline. CDR3 sequence (DNA): TGTGCCAGCAGTTACTCGCGTGCAACTAATGAAAAACTGTTTTTT. Translation: CASSYSRATNEKLFF.

This clone was recorded once. The chain has TRBV2 and TRBJ1-1; D is perhaps TRBD1 (5 bases). This CDR3 comprises 14 residues. Germline CDR1 reads SNHLY; CDR2 reads FYNNEI. Trimming shortened V by 2 bases and J by 5 bases, and 12 bases separated the two germline ends. The CDR3 region has the DNA TGTGCCAGCAGTGAAACCCAGGGAATAACTGAAGCTTTCTTT. It yields the protein CASSETQGITEAFF.

This clone occurred a few times. This sequence joins TRBV30 and TRBJ2-7; a weak D match, TRBD2 (5 bases). The V gene's germline CDR1 is GTSNPN and CDR2 SVGIG (reference sequence). With 2 bases removed from V and 2 bases from J, the gap between germline ends came to 13 bases. The CDR3 runs to 14 residues. The CDR3 reads CAWSTRSSTYEQYF. CDR3 sequence (DNA): TGTGCCTGGAGTACTAGAAGTTCGACCTACGAGCAGTACTTC.

This chain links TRBV4-3 with TRBJ1-2; D is possibly TRBD1 (5 bases). The germline V and J ends were trimmed by 0 bases and 6 bases, with 20 bases remaining between them. CDR1 LGHNA and CDR2 YSLEER come from the germline V gene. This CDR3 region has 17 residues. The CDR3 reads CASSQDVSTEIRDGYTF. The DNA for the CDR3 is TGCGCCAGCAGCCAAGACGTGTCGACAGAGATTAGGGATGGCTACACCTTC.

V gene TRBV6-1 combines with J gene TRBJ2-7; the match to TRBD1 covers 7 bases. The V segment lost 8 bases and the J segment 3 bases; nucleotides outside the gene matches: 7. Per germline, CDR1 MNHNS and CDR2 SASEGT. CDR3 length equals 13 residues. The CDR3 bases are TGTGCCAGCTGGGACAGCTTAGGCTACGAGCAGTACTTC. As protein: CASWDSLGYEQYF.

This clone appeared once. The CDR3 is CASSLGWDFEAFF. The CDR3 region has the DNA TGTGCCAGCAGCTTAGGATGGGACTTTGAAGCTTTCTTT. The V gene is TRBV7-9, the J gene TRBJ1-1; D is perhaps TRBD1 (5 bases). Germline V CDR1 and CDR2: SEHNR, FQNEAQ (reference sequence). This CDR3 is 13 amino acids long. V shed 1 base and J shed 7 bases, with 10 bases lying between them.

The chain combines TRBV6-5 with TRBJ1-2; tentatively, D is TRBD1 (5 bases). The CDR3 covers 15 residues. Germline CDR1 reads MNHEY; CDR2 reads SVGAGI. Trimming took 0 bases from V and 4 from J, leaving 12 bases between them. CDR3 sequence reads: CASSYSSMGGYGYTF. The CDR3 DNA sequence: TGTGCCAGCAGTTACTCGAGTATGGGGGGCTATGGCTACACCTTC.

This rearrangement joins TRBV7-2 to TRBJ2-1; the D gene is possibly TRBD1 (5 bases). This CDR3 has 14 residues. The ends were cut back, 2 bases at V and 7 bases at J, with 12 bases in the middle. Germline V gene sequence: CDR1 SGHTA, CDR2 FQGNSA. The CDR3: CASSLTRVVNEQFF. The CDR3, as DNA: TGTGCCAGCAGCTTAACCAGGGTTGTAAATGAGCAGTTCTTC.

The V call is TRBV25-1, the J call TRBJ1-3; TRBD1 is a possible D gene (6 bases). Deletions cut 5 bases from V and 6 bases from J, with 17 bases between. Germline lookup yields CDR1 MGHDK and CDR2 SYGVNS. This CDR3 has 15 residues. The CDR3 region has the DNA TGTGCCAGCAGTCTAACGGGACACGAGAAAAACACCATATATTTT. Protein product: CASSLTGHEKNTIYF.

This chain uses TRBV7-6 with TRBJ2-7, with a tentative D call TRBD1 (6 bases). CDR3 length: 14 amino acids. Germline V lookup: CDR1 SGHVS, CDR2 FNYEAQ. V lost 4 bases, J lost 4 bases, and 14 bases lay in between. The DNA for the CDR3 is TGTGCCAGCAGCTCCGCTTCAGGGGATTACGAGCAGTACTTC. Translated: CASSSASGDYEQYF. The entire variable domain, with the rest obtained from reference TRBV7-6 and TRBJ2-7, is as follows: GAGVSQSPRYKVTKRGQDVALRCDPISGHVSLYWYRQALGQGPEFLTYFNYEAQQDKSGLPNDRFSAERPEGSISTLTIQRTEQRDSAMYRCASSSASGDYEQYFGPGTRLTVT.

The chain uses TRBV7-3 and TRBJ1-1, with D unresolved. Trimming pared 2 bases from V and 2 bases from J, leaving 6 bases between. Germline values: CDR1 SGHTA, CDR2 FQGTGA. The CDR3 is 13 amino acids. CDR3 region: CASSLSGNTEAFF. The DNA for the CDR3 is TGTGCCAGCAGCTTATCGGGAAACACTGAAGCTTTCTTT. The entire variable domain, with the rest obtained from reference TRBV7-3 and TRBJ1-1, is as follows: GAGVSQTPSNKVTEKGKYVELRCDPISGHTALYWYRQSLGQGPEFLIYFQGTGAADDSGLPNDRFFAVRPEGSVSTLKIQRTERGDSAVYLCASSLSGNTEAFFGQGTRLTVV.

The chain couples TRBV28 to TRBJ1-1, with D possibly matching TRBD1 (5 bases). The V and J ends lost 2 bases and 3 bases respectively, with 19 bases between them. Germline CDR1 MDHEN, CDR2 SYDVKM. The CDR3 contains 17 residues. Here the CDR3 DNA reads TGTGCCAGCAGTTTACAGTTTGGGGCAGGATCAGACACTGAAGCTTTCTTT. Protein product: CASSLQFGAGSDTEAFF.

The chain is built from TRBV19 and TRBJ1-1, with D possibly matching TRBD1 (5 bases). The germline CDR1 and CDR2 sequences are LNHDA and SQIVND (reference sequence). Trimming removed 2 bases at V and 7 bases at J, with 17 bases between. CDR3 size: 15 residues. CDR3 residues: CASSIRSSGDSEAFF. The CDR3 DNA sequence: TGTGCCAGTAGTATACGATCGTCGGGAGACAGTGAAGCTTTCTTT.

The rearrangement uses TRBV7-6 and TRBJ1-1; D unresolved. Germline V gene lookup returns CDR1 SGHVS and CDR2 FNYEAQ. This CDR3 region has 15 residues. Between the trimmed V and J ends, which lost 4 bases and 4 bases, there was a span of 16 bases. The CDR3 nucleotides are TGTGCCAGCAGCTCCGTCGACTTGGAGTCCACTGAAGCTTTCTTT. Translation: CASSSVDLESTEAFF.

The chain is built from TRBV30 and TRBJ2-1, with D unclear. Trimming removed 4 bases at V and 3 bases at J, with 4 bases between. CDR1 and CDR2 from the germline V gene are GTSNPN and SVGIG (reference sequence). The CDR3 runs 11 residues. The CDR3 DNA follows: TGTGCCTGGACTAGCTACAATGAGCAGTTCTTC. It codes for CAWTSYNEQFF.

This clone is a singleton in its sample. CDR3 amino acids: CASSSSGRAGDTQYF. CDR3 nucleotides: TGTGCCAGCAGCTCTAGCGGGAGGGCCGGAGATACGCAGTATTTT. The chain recombines TRBV7-3 with TRBJ2-3; 12 nucleotides match TRBD2. V dropped 4 bases and J dropped 5; count of bases not matched to a gene: 4. CDR3 length: 15 amino acids. Germline loops: CDR1 SGHTA, CDR2 FQGTGA.

The chain joins TRBV11-2 to TRBJ2-7; tentatively, D is TRBD1 (6 bases). The CDR3 is made up of 12 amino acids. From germline, CDR1 is SGHAT and CDR2 FQNNGV. The ends were cut back, 8 bases at V and 6 bases at J, with 14 bases in the middle. The CDR3 sequence is CASGSGDGEQYF. CDR3 nucleotides: TGTGCCAGCGGATCAGGGGACGGCGAGCAGTACTTC.

J is TRBJ2-5 and V is TRBV5-1; D is possibly TRBD2 (6 bases). CDR1 and CDR2 (germline): SGHRS, YFSETQ. CDR3 length: 13 residues. The V gene lost 4 bases and the J gene lost 2 bases, with 9 bases spanning the gap. CDR3 protein: CASSTSGQETQYF. The CDR3 DNA reads as TGCGCCAGCAGCACAAGCGGGCAAGAGACCCAGTACTTC.

The rearrangement links TRBV5-1 to TRBJ2-4; possible D gene TRBD1, 5 bases. Germline V gene sequence: CDR1 SGHRS, CDR2 YFSETQ. The CDR3 runs 16 residues. The V gene lost 4 bases and the J gene lost 1 base, with 15 bases spanning the gap. The chain's CDR3 is CASSPNPDSAKNIQYF. The CDR3 DNA reads as TGCGCCAGCAGCCCCAACCCCGACAGTGCCAAAAACATTCAGTACTTC.

V is TRBV5-5 and J is TRBJ2-5, with D possibly TRBD2 on 5 matching bases. This CDR3 has 14 amino acids. Germline lookup yields CDR1 SGHKS and CDR2 YYEKEE (reference sequence). V lost 4 bases and J lost 7, with 17 bases in between. In DNA form, the CDR3 reads TGTGCCAGCAGCCTTGGAGTGGTTGAGGGGACCCAGTACTTC. Its protein product is CASSLGVVEGTQYF.